The T cell receptor beta chain under discussion was sequenced for a study of T cell changes during pregnancy in multiple sclerosis. Measured with immunoSEQ multiplex PCR; TCRdb has only the in-frame clones, and not every one. The sample records 30,000 or so clones, roughly 87% being singletons. The V gene's germline CDR1 is SGHAT and CDR2 FQNNGV. The ends lost 1 base at V and 2 bases at J; junction bases unmatched: 4. The CDR3 extends over 15 amino acids. The genes are TRBV11-2 and TRBJ2-7; 8 nucleotides agree with TRBD1. The specimen was CD8+ T cells from peripheral blood mononuclear cells, collected in the first trimester of pregnancy. The sequence was collected from a female donor with multiple sclerosis, enrolled in a pregnancy study. The CDR3 region has the DNA TGTGCCAGCAGCTTAGCCCCGACAGGGGCCTACGAGCAGTACTTC. Protein: CASSLAPTGAYEQYF.